This T cell receptor beta chain was found in a study of T cells after posttransplantation cyclophosphamide. Study observations and caveats: Donor CD8+ memory clones often dominated recipient blood repertoires at later times. After PTCy, TRB diversity resembled that of CNI/methotrexate controls. Tissue-infiltrating T cells from skin or gut overlapped little with blood T cells.

The table came from immunoSEQ multiplex PCR; TCRdb's copy has only in-frame clones and leaves some out. The repertoire holds 25,000 to 30,000 clones, 75% to 90% seen once, with less than 3.5% in the top ten. Comment on this clone: Its antigen is as yet unknown.

Peripheral blood was collected from the related graft donor on the marrow donation day. The J segment lost 6 bases and the V segment lost 5 bases, leaving 4 bases of the junction unmatched. The germline V gene encodes CDR1 SEHNR and CDR2 FQNEAQ (reference sequence). The CDR3 has 13 residues. The chain is built from TRBV7-9 and TRBJ2-3; 8 bases are shared with TRBD2. This TCR was sampled from a man over 45. The sample was PBMCs. The CDR3 region has the DNA TGTGCCAGCAGCCTGCGGGGGGCCGATACGCAGTATTTT. Translated, it gives CASSLRGADTQYF.